Listed below are T cell receptor beta chains from one sample, sequenced in a study of identical twins. TCRdb processed the 5' RACE reads anew with MiXCR; each CDR3 protein has one entry. There are approximately 490,000 distinct CDR3 sequences in the sample; approximately 20% occur only once, and around 0.47% lies in the top ten. These data also featured in a second study, about yellow fever vaccine responses in identical twins.

Sample: CD4+ T cells sorted from blood. These TCRs come from a woman under 30 in good health. The CDR3 runs from the conserved cysteine through the conserved F or W. Each record gives: D gene, clone size, J gene, V gene, CDR3 protein, CDR3 DNA. D genes are given only for firm matches. Part of the rows lack a size; the others show once, few, many or a class for expanded clones.

- - TRBJ2-1 TRBV3-1 CASSQGLGEQFF TGTGCCAGCAGCCAAGGTTTGGGAGAGCAGTTCTTC
TRBD1 few TRBJ1-4 TRBV7-2 CASSLGRDRGLREKLFF TGTGCCAGCAGCTTAGGCCGGGACAGGGGGCTCAGAGAAAAACTGTTTTTT
- - TRBJ1-4 TRBV27 CASSPSNSPATNEKLFF TGTGCCAGCAGTCCCTCTAACTCACCTGCAACTAATGAAAAACTGTTTTTT
- - TRBJ2-3 TRBV6-4 CASSDSPGAIPDTQYF TGTGCCAGCAGTGACTCCCCGGGGGCCATCCCAGATACGCAGTATTTT
TRBD1 few TRBJ2-7 TRBV29-1 CSVAGGQGASYEQYF TGCAGCGTTGCAGGAGGACAGGGGGCTTCTTACGAGCAGTACTTC
TRBD1 - TRBJ1-2 TRBV12-3/TRBV12-4 CASSSWDSPNYGYTF TGTGCCAGCAGTTCGTGGGACAGCCCTAACTATGGCTACACCTTC
TRBD1 - TRBJ1-6 TRBV6-2/TRBV6-3 CASSSRGNNSPLHF TGTGCCAGCAGCTCCAGGGGGAATAATTCACCCCTCCACTTT
- - TRBJ2-7 TRBV9 CASSVDGLGTSTYEQYF TGTGCCAGCAGCGTAGACGGATTGGGGACTTCCACCTACGAGCAGTACTTC
- few TRBJ2-7 TRBV7-9 CASSIDKWFSEQYF TGTGCCAGCAGCATCGACAAGTGGTTCTCCGAGCAGTACTTC
- - TRBJ2-3 TRBV9 CASSVGKGSTDTQYF TGTGCCAGCAGCGTAGGAAAGGGGAGCACAGATACGCAGTATTTT
TRBD1 few TRBJ2-7 TRBV2 CASRHRDREDEQYF TGTGCCAGCAGGCATCGGGACAGGGAGGACGAGCAGTACTTC
TRBD2 many TRBJ2-1 TRBV5-1 CASSPGTSEYNEQFF TGCGCCAGCAGCCCCGGGACTAGCGAATACAATGAGCAGTTCTTC
- few TRBJ1-4 TRBV4-2 CASSQARGTGREKLFF TGTGCCAGCAGCCAAGCTCGGGGTACAGGGAGGGAGAAACTGTTTTTT
TRBD1 - TRBJ1-1 TRBV10-2 CASRKRQGVTEAFF TGCGCCAGCAGAAAGCGACAGGGGGTTACGGAAGCTTTCTTT